The T cell receptor (beta chain) described here comes from a study of T cells in Graves' hyperthyroidism and ophthalmopathy. Study-wide findings and caveats: Most clonotypes expanded in thyroid above 0.001 were likewise present in blood.

CDR1 is SGHTA, CDR2 FQGNSA, per germline. This CDR3 has 16 residues. V was pared by 5 bases and J by 2 bases, with 5 bases of the junction left unmatched. The investigators amplified TCR beta CDR3 regions from RNA transcripts. HTBI primers were the set used in a first-round RT-PCR of the TCR CDR3. TCRdb analysed the multiplex PCR reads with MiXCR anew, one entry per CDR3 protein. Of about 590,000 distinct CDR3 sequences listed, 15% to 19% are singletons. In this sample, this clonotype turned up many times. Its antigen is undetermined. The V call is TRBV7-2, the J call TRBJ2-1; 11 bases are a match to TRBD2. Source material: blood. The source is a woman aged 30 to 39 with Graves' hyperthyroidism. The CDR3 region has the DNA TGTGCCAGCAGCCCAGGGGGACTAGCGGCCTACAATGAGCAGTTCTTC. Translation gives CASSPGGLAAYNEQFF.